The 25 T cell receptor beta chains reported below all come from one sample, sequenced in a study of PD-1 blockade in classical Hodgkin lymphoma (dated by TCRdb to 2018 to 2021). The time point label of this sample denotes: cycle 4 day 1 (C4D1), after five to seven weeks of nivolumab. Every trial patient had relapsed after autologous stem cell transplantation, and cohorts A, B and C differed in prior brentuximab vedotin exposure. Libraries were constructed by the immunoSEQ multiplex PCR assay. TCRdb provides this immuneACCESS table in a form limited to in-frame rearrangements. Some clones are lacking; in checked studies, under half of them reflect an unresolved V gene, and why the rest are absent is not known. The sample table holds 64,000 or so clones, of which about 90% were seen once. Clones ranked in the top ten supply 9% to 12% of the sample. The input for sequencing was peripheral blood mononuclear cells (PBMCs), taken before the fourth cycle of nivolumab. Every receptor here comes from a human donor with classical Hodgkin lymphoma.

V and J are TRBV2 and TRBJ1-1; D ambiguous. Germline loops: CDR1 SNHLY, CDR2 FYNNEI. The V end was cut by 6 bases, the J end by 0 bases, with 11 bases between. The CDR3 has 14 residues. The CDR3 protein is CASRETVVNTEAFF. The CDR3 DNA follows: TGTGCCAGCAGGGAGACGGTCGTGAACACTGAAGCTTTCTTT. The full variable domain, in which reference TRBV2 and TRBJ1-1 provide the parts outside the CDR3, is EPEVTQTPSHQVTQMGQEVILRCVPISNHLYFYWYRQILGQKVEFLVSFYNNEISEKSEIFDDQFSVERPDGSNFTLKIRSTKLEDSAMYFCASRETVVNTEAFFGQGTRLTVV.

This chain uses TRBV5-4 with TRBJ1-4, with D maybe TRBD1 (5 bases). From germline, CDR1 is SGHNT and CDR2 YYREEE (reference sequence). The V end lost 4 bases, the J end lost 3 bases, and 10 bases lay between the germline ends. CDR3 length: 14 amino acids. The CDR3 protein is CASSETVANEKLFF. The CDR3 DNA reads TGTGCCAGCAGCGAGACAGTGGCTAATGAAAAACTGTTTTTT. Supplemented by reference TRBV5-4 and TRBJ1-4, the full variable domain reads ETGVTQSPTHLIKTRGQQVTLRCSSQSGHNTVSWYQQALGQGPQFIFQYYREEENGRGNFPPRFSGLQFPNYSSELNVNALELDDSALYLCASSETVANEKLFFGSGTQLSVL.

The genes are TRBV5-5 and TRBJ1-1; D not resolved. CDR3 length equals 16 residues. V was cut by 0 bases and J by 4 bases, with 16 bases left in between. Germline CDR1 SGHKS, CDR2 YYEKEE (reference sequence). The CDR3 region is CASSLVRLVVGTEAFF. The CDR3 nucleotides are TGTGCCAGCAGCTTGGTACGTCTCGTAGTGGGCACTGAAGCTTTCTTT.

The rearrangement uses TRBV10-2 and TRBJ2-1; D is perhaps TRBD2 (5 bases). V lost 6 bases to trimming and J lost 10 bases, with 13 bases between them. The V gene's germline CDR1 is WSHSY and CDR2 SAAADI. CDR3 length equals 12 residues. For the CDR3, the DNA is TGCGCCAGCAGCCCTGACTATCTGGAGCAGTTCTTC. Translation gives CASSPDYLEQFF.

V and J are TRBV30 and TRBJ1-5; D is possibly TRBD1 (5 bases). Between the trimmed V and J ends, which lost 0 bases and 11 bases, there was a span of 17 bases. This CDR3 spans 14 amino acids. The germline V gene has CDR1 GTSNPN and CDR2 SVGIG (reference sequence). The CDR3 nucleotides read TGTGCCTGGAGTGTAAAGGGACGGGGCATCGCCCAGCATTTT. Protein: CAWSVKGRGIAQHF.

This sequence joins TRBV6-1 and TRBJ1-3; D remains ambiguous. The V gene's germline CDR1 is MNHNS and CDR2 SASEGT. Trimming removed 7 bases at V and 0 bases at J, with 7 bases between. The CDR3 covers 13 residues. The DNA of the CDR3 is TGTGCCAGCAATATCTACTCTGGAAACACCATATATTTT. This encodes CASNIYSGNTIYF.

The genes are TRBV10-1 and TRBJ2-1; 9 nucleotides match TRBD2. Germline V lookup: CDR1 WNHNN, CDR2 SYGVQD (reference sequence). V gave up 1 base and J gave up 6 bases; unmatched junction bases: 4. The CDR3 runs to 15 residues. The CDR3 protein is CASSELAGGPNEQFF. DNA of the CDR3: TGCGCCAGCAGTGAGTTGGCGGGGGGGCCCAATGAGCAGTTCTTC.

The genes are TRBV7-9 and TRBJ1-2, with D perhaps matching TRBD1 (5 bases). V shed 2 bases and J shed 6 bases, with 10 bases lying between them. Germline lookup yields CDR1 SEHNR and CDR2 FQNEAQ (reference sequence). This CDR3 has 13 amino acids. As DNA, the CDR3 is TGTGCCAGCAGCTTACAGGGCCGGGATGGCTACACCTTC. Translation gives CASSLQGRDGYTF.

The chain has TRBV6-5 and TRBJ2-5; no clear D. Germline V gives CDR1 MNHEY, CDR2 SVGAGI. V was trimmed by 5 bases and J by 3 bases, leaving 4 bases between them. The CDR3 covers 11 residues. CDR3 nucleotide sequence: TGTGCCAGCAGTACCGAAGAGACCCAGTACTTC. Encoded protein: CASSTEETQYF.

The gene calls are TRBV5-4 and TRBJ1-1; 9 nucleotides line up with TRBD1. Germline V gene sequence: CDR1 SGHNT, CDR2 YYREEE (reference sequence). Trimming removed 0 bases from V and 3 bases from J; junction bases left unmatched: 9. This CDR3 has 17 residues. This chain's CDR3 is CASSLAWDREIDTEAFF. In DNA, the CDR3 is TGTGCCAGCAGCTTGGCTTGGGACAGGGAAATAGACACTGAAGCTTTCTTT.

CDR3 bases: TGTGCCAGCAGCACTTCGACGTCCATGAACACTGAAGCTTTCTTT. Translation: CASSTSTSMNTEAFF. V gene TRBV7-2 combines with J gene TRBJ1-1; D remains unclear. This CDR3 has 15 amino acids. V lost 5 bases to trimming and J lost 0 bases, with 13 bases between them. CDR1 and CDR2 (germline): SGHTA, FQGNSA.

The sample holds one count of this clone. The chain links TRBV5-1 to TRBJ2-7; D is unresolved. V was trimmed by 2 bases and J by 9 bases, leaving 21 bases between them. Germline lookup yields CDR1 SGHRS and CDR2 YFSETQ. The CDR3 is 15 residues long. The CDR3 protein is CASSLANYLSSGQYF. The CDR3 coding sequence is TGCGCCAGCAGCTTAGCGAACTACCTCTCCTCCGGGCAGTACTTC.

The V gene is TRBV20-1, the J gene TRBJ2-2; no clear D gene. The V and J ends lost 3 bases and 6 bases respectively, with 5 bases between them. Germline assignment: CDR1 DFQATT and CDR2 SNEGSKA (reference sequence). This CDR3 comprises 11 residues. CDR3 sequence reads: CSARDSGELFF. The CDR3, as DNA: TGCAGTGCTAGGGATTCCGGGGAGCTGTTTTTT.

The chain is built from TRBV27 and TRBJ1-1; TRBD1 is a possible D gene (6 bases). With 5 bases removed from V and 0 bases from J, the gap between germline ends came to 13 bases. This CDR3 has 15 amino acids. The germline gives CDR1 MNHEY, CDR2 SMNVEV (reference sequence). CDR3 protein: CASSRSGGLNTEAFF. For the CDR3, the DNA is TGTGCCAGCAGTCGCTCGGGGGGCTTGAACACTGAAGCTTTCTTT.

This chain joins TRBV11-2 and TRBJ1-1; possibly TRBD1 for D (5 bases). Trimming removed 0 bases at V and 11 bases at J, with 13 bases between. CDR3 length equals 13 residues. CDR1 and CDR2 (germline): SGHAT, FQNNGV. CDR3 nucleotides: TGTGCCAGCAGCTTAGATCCGCCAGGGCCGGCTTTCTTT. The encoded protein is CASSLDPPGPAFF. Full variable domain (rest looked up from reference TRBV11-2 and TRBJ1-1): EAGVAQSPRYKIIEKRQSVAFWCNPISGHATLYWYQQILGQGPKLLIQFQNNGVVDDSQLPKDRFSAERLKGVDSTLKIQPAKLEDSAVYLCASSLDPPGPAFFGQGTRLTVV.

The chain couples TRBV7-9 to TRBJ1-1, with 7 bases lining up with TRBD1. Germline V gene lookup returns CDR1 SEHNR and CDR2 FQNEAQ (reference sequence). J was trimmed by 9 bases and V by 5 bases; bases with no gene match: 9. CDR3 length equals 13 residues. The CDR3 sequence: CASSPRQGWKAFF. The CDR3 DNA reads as TGTGCCAGCAGCCCAAGACAGGGTTGGAAAGCTTTCTTT.

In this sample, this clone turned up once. The CDR3, as DNA: TGTGCCAGCAGAGACAGGACAGGGTCCTACGAGCAGTACTTC. It encodes CASRDRTGSYEQYF. The rearrangement uses TRBV6-6 and TRBJ2-7; 8 nucleotides agree with TRBD1. J was trimmed by 1 base and V by 6 bases; bases with no gene match: 5. The V gene's germline CDR1 is MNHNY and CDR2 SVGAGI (reference sequence). The CDR3 is 14 residues long.

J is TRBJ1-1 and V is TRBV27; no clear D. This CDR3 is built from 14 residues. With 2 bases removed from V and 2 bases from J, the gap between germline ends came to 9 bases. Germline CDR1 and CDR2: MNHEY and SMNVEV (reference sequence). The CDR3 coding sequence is TGTGCCAGCAGTTTAACTGCGGGAAACACTGAAGCTTTCTTT. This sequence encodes CASSLTAGNTEAFF.

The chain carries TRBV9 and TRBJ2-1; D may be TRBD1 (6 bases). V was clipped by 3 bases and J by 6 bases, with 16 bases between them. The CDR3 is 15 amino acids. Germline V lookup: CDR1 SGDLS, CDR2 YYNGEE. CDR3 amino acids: CASSEGDPFINEQFF. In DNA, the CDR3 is TGTGCCAGCAGCGAGGGGGACCCTTTCATCAATGAGCAGTTCTTC.

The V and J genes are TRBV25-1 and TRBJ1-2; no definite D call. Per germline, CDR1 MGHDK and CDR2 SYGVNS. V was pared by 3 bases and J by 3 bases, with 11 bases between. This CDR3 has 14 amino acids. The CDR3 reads CASSDGRRHYGYTF. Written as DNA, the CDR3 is TGTGCCAGCAGTGATGGCAGGCGGCACTATGGCTACACCTTC.

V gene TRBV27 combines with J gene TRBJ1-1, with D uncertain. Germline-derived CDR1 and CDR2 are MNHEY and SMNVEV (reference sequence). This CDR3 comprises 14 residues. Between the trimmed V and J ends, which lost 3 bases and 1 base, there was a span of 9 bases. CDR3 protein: CASSLDGENTEAFF. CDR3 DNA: TGTGCCAGCAGTTTGGACGGGGAGAACACTGAAGCTTTCTTT.

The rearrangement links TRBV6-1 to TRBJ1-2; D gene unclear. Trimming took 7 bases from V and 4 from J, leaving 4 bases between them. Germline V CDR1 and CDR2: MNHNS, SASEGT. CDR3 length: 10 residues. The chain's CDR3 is CASTGYGYTF. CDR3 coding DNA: TGTGCCAGCACCGGCTATGGCTACACCTTC.

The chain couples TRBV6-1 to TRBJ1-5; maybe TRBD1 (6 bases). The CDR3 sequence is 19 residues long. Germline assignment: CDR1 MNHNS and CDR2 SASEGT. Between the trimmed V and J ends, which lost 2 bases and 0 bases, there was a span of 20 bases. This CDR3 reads CASSEKLGADRYSNQPQHF. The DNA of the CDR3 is TGTGCCAGCAGTGAAAAATTGGGGGCGGATCGTTATAGCAATCAGCCCCAGCATTTT.

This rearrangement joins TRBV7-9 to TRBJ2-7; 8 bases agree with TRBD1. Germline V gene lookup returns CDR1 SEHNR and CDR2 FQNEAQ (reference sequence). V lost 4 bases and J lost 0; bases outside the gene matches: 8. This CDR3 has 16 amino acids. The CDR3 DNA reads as TGTGCCAGCAGCTCCGGCCCCCAGGGGGCCTCCTACGAGCAGTACTTC. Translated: CASSSGPQGASYEQYF.

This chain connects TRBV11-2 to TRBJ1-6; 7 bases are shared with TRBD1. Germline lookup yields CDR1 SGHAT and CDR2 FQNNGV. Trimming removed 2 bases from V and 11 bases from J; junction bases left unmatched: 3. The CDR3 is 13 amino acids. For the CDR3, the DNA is TGTGCCAGCAGCTTATTGGGACAGACACCCCTCCACTTT. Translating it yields CASSLLGQTPLHF.